A single sample gave rise to the 15 T cell receptor beta chains below, sequenced in a study of CXCR3-negative and CXCR3-positive naive CD8 T cells (dated by TCRdb to the late 2010s). Sequencing relied on a NextSeq 550. The Human TCR Profiling Kit (MiLaboratory) was used to make UMI-labeled 5' RACE TRB cDNA libraries. TCRdb reprocessed the reads; each CDR3 protein sequence makes one entry, and DNA is unavailable. This sample's table has entries for 45,000 to 55,000 distinct CDR3 sequences. The top ten hold approximately 16% of the sample. Sequencing was done on a sample of memory CD8+ T cells from blood. The sample's cell subset or site, from its label and the paper: conventional CD8+ memory T cells (TMEM), sorted as controls. Source of these receptors: a human donor in good health. Some clones in this sample may be carry-over from other donors' samples.

The chain combines TRBV6-1 with TRBJ1-1; TCRdb lists TRBD1, though no DNA is available to test this call. The CDR3 loop spans 17 amino acids. The germline gives CDR1 MNHNS, CDR2 SASEGT. CDR3 sequence reads: CASSEGGYRGYETEAFF.

The J gene is TRBJ2-7, the V gene TRBV20-1; TCRdb lists TRBD2, though no DNA is available to test this call. The germline CDR1 and CDR2 sequences are DFQATT and SNEGSKA (reference sequence). The length of the CDR3 is 15 residues. CDR3 in amino acids: CSASRGLAGPYEQYF.

The V call is TRBV11-1, the J call TRBJ2-7. This CDR3 comprises 13 residues. CDR1 and CDR2 from the germline V gene are SGHAT and FQDESV (reference sequence). CDR3 amino acids: CASSLAESVEQYF.

The chain carries TRBV14 and TRBJ2-3. CDR1 is SGHDN, CDR2 FVKESK, per germline. This CDR3 contains 14 residues. The CDR3 loop is CASSQDRVTDTQYF. Supplemented by reference TRBV14 and TRBJ2-3, the full variable domain reads EAGVTQFPSHSVIEKGQTVTLRCDPISGHDNLYWYRRVMGKEIKFLLHFVKESKQDESGMPNNRFLAERTGGTYSTLKVQPAELEDSGVYFCASSQDRVTDTQYFGPGTRLTVL.

J is TRBJ2-2 and V is TRBV20-1; TCRdb's D call of TRBD2 is untestable without DNA. The CDR3 runs 17 residues. Germline lookup yields CDR1 DFQATT and CDR2 SNEGSKA (reference sequence). CDR3 amino acids: CSALWRGPNNVPGELFF.

The chain combines TRBV5-6 with TRBJ2-7. CDR3 length equals 14 residues. Germline V gene sequence: CDR1 SGHDT, CDR2 YYEEEE. The CDR3 is CASTIGGFSYEQYF.

V and J are TRBV7-2 and TRBJ1-4; TCRdb proposes TRBD1, but this gene call is untestable without DNA. Per germline, CDR1 SGHTA and CDR2 FQGNSA. This CDR3 has 16 residues. CDR3 amino acids: CASSLVLARGEEKLFF.

The rearrangement links TRBV28 to TRBJ2-2; the TCRdb D gene call, TRBD2, has no DNA to confirm it. CDR3 length: 12 amino acids. The germline CDR1 and CDR2 sequences are MDHEN and SYDVKM. The CDR3: CASTRTPGELFF.

The chain employs TRBV28 and TRBJ2-3. The CDR3 is made up of 12 amino acids. Germline loops: CDR1 MDHEN, CDR2 SYDVKM. The CDR3 is CASSRDQHTQYF.

The gene calls are TRBV6-2 or TRBV6-3 and TRBJ2-7. Per the germline V gene, CDR1 is MNHEY and CDR2 is SVGEGT. This CDR3 contains 14 residues. CDR3 sequence reads: CASSYSEASYEQYF.

The chain has TRBV18 and TRBJ2-7. This CDR3 is 11 amino acids long. Germline CDR1 is KGHSH and CDR2 is LQKENI. CDR3 residues: CASSPGWEQYF.

The gene calls are TRBV27 and TRBJ2-3; with no DNA, the TCRdb D assignment of TRBD2 cannot be verified. The CDR3 consists of 14 residues. The germline V gene has CDR1 MNHEY and CDR2 SMNVEV (reference sequence). CDR3 amino acids: CASSGGASTDTQYF.

The rearrangement uses TRBV7-6 and TRBJ2-1; TCRdb calls TRBD1, which cannot be checked without DNA. Looked up from germline, CDR1 is SGHVS and CDR2 is FNYEAQ. The CDR3 length is 17 residues. Here the CDR3 reads CASSSPSGERHYNEQFF.

V and J are TRBV9 and TRBJ1-2; lacking DNA, the TRBD1 call made by TCRdb goes unchecked. This CDR3 has 12 amino acids. From germline, CDR1 is SGDLS and CDR2 YYNGEE. CDR3 amino acids: CASSRTPGGYTF.

V is TRBV7-8 and J is TRBJ1-3; the D call of TRBD1 rests on TCRdb alone, since no DNA is present to check it. This CDR3 has 14 amino acids. Germline CDR1 and CDR2: SGHVS and FQNEAQ. The CDR3 reads CASSLVGEGNTIYF.